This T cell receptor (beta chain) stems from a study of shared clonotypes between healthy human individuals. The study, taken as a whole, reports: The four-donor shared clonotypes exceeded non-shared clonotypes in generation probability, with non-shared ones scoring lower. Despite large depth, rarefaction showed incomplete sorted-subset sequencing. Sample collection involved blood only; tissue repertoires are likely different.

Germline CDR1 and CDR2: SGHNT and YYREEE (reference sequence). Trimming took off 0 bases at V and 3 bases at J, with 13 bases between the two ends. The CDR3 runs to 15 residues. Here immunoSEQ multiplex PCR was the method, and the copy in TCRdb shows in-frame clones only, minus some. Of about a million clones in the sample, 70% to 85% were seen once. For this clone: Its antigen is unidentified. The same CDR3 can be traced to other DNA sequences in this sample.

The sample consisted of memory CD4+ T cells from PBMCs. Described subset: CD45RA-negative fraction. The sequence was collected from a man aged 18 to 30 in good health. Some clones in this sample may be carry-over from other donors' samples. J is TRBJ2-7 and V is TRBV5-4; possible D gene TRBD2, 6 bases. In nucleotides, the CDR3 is TGTGCCAGCAGCTTGGGTACTAGCCTAAGCTACGAGCAGTACTTC. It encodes CASSLGTSLSYEQYF.